One T cell receptor (beta chain) is described in this entry. Its specificity is not known. Assay used: immunoSEQ multiplex PCR; TCRdb lists only in-frame clones, some missing. The data contain approximately 170,000 clones, around 85% of them singletons. Investigators merged groups given second doses at roughly 4 or roughly 12 weeks. The data are from a study of T cell responses to AZD1222 COVID-19 vaccine. Study findings and constraints: Females made up more of the donors, who were largely white British, and clonal diversity may have come out too low. At 160-218 and 743-854, vaccine-associated CD4 TCRs were dominant, and they spanned spike.

The CDR3 consists of 13 residues. With V trimmed by 3 bases and J by 3 bases, 0 bases remained unmatched. Per germline, CDR1 SGHKS and CDR2 YYEKEE (reference sequence). This sequence joins TRBV5-5 and TRBJ1-1; 9 positions match TRBD1. Sequencing was performed on peripheral blood, taken 28 days after the second AZD1222 dose. The clonotype was recovered from an adult who received the AZD1222 COVID-19 vaccine. The CDR3 nucleotides are TGTGCCAGCAGCTGGACAGGGGACACTGAAGCTTTCTTT. Amino acid sequence: CASSWTGDTEAFF. Full variable domain (remainder filled in from reference TRBV5-5 and TRBJ1-1): DAGVTQSPTHLIKTRGQQVTLRCSPISGHKSVSWYQQVLGQGPQFIFQYYEKEERGRGNFPDRFSARQFPNYSSELNVNALLLGDSALYLCASSWTGDTEAFFGQGTRLTVV.